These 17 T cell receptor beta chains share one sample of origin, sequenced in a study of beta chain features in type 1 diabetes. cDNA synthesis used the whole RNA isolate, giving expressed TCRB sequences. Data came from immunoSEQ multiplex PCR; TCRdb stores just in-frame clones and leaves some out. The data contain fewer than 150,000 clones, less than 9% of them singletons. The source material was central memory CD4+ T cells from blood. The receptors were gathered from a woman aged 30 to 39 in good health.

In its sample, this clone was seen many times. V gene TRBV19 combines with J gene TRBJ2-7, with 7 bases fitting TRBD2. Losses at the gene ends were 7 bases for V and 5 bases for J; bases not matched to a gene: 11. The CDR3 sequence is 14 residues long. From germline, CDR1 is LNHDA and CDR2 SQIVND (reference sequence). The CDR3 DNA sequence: TGTGCCAGTATGAAGGGCGGGAGCTGGGACGAGCAGTACTTC. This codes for CASMKGGSWDEQYF.

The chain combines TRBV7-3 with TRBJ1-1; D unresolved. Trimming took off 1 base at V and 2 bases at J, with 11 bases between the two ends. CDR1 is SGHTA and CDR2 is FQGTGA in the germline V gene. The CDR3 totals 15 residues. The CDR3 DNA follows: TGTGCCAGCAGCTTAAGGGAGGGATTTAACACTGAAGCTTTCTTT. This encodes CASSLREGFNTEAFF.

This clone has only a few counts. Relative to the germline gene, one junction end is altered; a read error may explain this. As DNA, the CDR3 is TGCGCCAGCAGCCCCGGAGGGGGCACAGATACGCAGTATTTT. This translates into CASSPGGGTDTQYF. The rearrangement joins TRBV5-4 to TRBJ2-3, with D perhaps TRBD2 (6 bases). This CDR3 has 14 residues. Per germline, CDR1 SGHNT and CDR2 YYREEE (reference sequence).

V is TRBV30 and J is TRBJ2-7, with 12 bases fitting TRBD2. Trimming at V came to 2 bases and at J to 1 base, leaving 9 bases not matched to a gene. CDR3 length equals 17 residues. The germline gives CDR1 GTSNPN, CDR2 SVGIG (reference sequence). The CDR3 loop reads CAWSRSSGRVGSYEQYF. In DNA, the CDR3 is TGTGCCTGGAGTCGGTCTAGCGGGAGGGTTGGATCCTACGAGCAGTACTTC. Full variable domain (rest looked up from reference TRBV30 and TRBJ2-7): SQTIHQWPATLVQPVGSPLSLECTVEGTSNPNLYWYRQAAGRGLQLLFYSVGIGQISSEVPQNLSASRPQDRQFILSSKKLLLSDSGFYLCAWSRSSGRVGSYEQYFGPGTRLTVT.

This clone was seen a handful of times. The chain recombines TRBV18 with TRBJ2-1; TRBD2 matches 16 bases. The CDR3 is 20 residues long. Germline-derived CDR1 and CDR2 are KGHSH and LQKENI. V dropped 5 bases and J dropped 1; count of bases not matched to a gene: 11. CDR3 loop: CASSSLPPGLAGGSYNEQFF. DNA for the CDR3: TGTGCCAGCTCATCCTTACCCCCGGGACTAGCGGGAGGGTCCTACAATGAGCAGTTCTTC.

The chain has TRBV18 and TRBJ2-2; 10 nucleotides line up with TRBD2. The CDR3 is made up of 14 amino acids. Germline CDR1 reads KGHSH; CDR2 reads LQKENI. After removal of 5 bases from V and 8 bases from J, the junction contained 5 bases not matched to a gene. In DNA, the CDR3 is TGTGCCAGCTCAACAACTAGCGGGAAAGGGGAGCTGTTTTTT. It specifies CASSTTSGKGELFF. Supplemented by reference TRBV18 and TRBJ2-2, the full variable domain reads NAGVMQNPRHLVRRRGQEARLRCSPMKGHSHVYWYRQLPEEGLKFMVYLQKENIIDESGMPKERFSAEFPKEGPSILRIQQVVRGDSAAYFCASSTTSGKGELFFGEGSRLTVL.

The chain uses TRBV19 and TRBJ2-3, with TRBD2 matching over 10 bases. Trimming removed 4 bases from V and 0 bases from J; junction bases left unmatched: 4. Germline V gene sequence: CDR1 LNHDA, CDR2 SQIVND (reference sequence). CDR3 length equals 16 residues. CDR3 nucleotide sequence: TGTGCCAGTAGTAGGGGACTAGCGATTAGCACAGATACGCAGTATTTT. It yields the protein CASSRGLAISTDTQYF.

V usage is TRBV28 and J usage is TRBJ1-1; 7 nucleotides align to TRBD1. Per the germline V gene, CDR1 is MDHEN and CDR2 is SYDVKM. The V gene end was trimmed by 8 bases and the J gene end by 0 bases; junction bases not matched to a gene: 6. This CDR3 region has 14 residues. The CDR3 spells CASRTTGMNTEAFF. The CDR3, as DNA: TGTGCCAGCCGAACGACAGGGATGAACACTGAAGCTTTCTTT.

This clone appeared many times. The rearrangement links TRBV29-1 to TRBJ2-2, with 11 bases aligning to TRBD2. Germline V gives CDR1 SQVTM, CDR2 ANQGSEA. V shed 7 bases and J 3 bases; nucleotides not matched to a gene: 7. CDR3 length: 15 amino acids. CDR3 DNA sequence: TGCAGCGCCGCGACTAGCGGGATTGACACCGGGGAGCTGTTTTTT. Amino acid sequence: CSAATSGIDTGELFF.

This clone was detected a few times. CDR3 amino acids: CASRPPGLDTQYF. CDR3 DNA: TGTGCCAGCAGACCACCGGGACTTGATACGCAGTATTTT. The V gene is TRBV9, the J gene TRBJ2-3; tentative D call: TRBD2 (6 bases). The CDR3 is 13 residues long. V was shortened by 5 bases and J by 6 bases, with 13 bases between the two germline ends. Germline V gene lookup returns CDR1 SGDLS and CDR2 YYNGEE.

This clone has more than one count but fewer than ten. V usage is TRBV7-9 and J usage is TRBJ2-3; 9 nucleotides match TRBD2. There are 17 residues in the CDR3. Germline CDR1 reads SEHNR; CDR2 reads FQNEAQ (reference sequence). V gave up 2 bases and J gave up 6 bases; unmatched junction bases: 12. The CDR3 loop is CASSLLAGGPDRDTQYF. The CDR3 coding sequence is TGTGCCAGCAGCTTATTGGCGGGAGGGCCGGATCGTGATACGCAGTATTTT.

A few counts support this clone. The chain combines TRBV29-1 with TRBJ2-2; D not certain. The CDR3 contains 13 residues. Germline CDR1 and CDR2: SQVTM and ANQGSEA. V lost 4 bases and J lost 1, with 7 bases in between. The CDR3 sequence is CSVANRNTGELFF. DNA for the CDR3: TGCAGCGTTGCCAACAGGAACACCGGGGAGCTGTTTTTT.

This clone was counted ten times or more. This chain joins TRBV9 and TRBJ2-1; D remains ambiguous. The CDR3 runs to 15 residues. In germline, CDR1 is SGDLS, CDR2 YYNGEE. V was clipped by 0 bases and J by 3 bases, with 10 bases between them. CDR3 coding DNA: TGTGCCAGCAGCGTAGTTTCAGGTAACTACAATGAGCAGTTCTTC. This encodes CASSVVSGNYNEQFF.

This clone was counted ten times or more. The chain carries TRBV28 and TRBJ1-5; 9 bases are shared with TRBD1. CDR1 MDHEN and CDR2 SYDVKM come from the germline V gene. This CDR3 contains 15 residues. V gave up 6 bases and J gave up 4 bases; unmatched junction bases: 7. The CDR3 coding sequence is TGTGCCAGCAGGCTAAGAGGGACAGGGAATCAGCCCCAGCATTTT. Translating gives CASRLRGTGNQPQHF.

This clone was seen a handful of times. CDR3 nucleotide sequence: TGTGCCAGCAGCTTGTTCGACAGGGACCACGAGCAGTACTTC. Protein: CASSLFDRDHEQYF. The V gene is TRBV7-2, the J gene TRBJ2-7; 7 bases match TRBD1. V lost 3 bases and J lost 5; bases outside the gene matches: 7. CDR1 is SGHTA and CDR2 is FQGNSA in the germline V gene. This CDR3 has 14 amino acids.

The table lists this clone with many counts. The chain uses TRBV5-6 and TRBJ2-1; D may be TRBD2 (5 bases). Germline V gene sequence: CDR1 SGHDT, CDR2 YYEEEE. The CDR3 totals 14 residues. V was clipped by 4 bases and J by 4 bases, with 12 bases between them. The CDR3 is CASSPRVGYNEQFF. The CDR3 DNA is TGTGCCAGCAGCCCGAGGGTCGGATACAATGAGCAGTTCTTC.

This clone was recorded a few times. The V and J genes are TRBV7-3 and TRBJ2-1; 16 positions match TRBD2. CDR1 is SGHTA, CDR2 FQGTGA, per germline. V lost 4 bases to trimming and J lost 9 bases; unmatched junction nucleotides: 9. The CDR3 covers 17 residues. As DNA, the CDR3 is TGTGCCAGCAGCTCGGGACTAGCGGGAGGGTTGTTCAGTGAGCAGTTCTTC. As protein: CASSSGLAGGLFSEQFF.